Given below is one T cell receptor beta chain in context. The target of this receptor is not known. No much larger clonotype is one base removed from it; base qualities were not supplied. Other nucleotide sequences from this sample produce the same CDR3. The sample originates from a study of beta chain features in type 1 diabetes (dated 2018 in TCRdb). General notes on the study: Mean age, gender distribution, total cell number and subset yield did not differ between patients and healthy donors. In the study, recently diagnosed type 1 diabetes patients and matched healthy donors were compared on the TCRB repertoires of their sorted circulating CD4+ T cell subsets. Whereas all 30 or so donors provided naive and central memory subsets, regulatory and stem cell-like memory subsets were isolated from just 8 patients and about eight healthy donors. A total of about 110,000,000 sorted cells were examined across all samples, and a strong correlation was observed between cell number per subset and RNA yield. What the research found in general, with its limitations: Because cDNA rather than genomic DNA was sequenced, highly expressing activated cells could have been over-represented, although no difference in activation and CD3 levels was found between groups. Shorter templates might have been favored by PCR, but patient and control samples were amplified and corrected together, so both groups would have been affected equally by any skew. Naive, central memory and regulatory TCRB repertoires appeared to be more similar among patients than among healthy donors. Fewer insertions and more nucleotide deletions at VDJ recombination sites were observed in patients with type 1 diabetes, implying thymic rearrangement abnormalities. A moderate but significant shortening of TCRB CDR3 length was observed in type 1 diabetes patients in all four CD4+ subsets. Because small numbers of individuals were included in the HLA sub-analyses, any influence of HLA type on TCRB rearrangement was left unresolved.

From each donor, a single peripheral blood sample of roughly 0.11 L on average was drawn into heparinised tubes. Using a panel that included CD45RO, CCR7, CD25, CD127, CD95 and CD27, naive, central memory, regulatory and stem cell-like memory CD4+ T cells were sorted on a BD FACSAria II. Every sorted population had a purity above 98%. PBMCs were separated immediately by Lymphoprep density gradient centrifugation and were stained directly, without being cultured. So that batch effects would be minimized, each experiment stained and sorted samples in pairs, pairing one healthy donor with one patient. The CDR3 contains 15 residues, cysteine and phenylalanine counted. This entry keeps only the CDR3 DNA: 45 bases, framed from base 1. The junction carries 13 bases between V and J, which are trimmed by 3 bases and 2 bases respectively. The germline V gene yields KGHSH for CDR1 and LQKENI for CDR2. All of the isolated RNA was reverse transcribed with the High Capacity cDNA Reverse Transcription Kit, so expressed TCRB transcripts were sequenced. Naive, central memory and regulatory T cell samples underwent deep immunoSEQ sequencing, averaging about 3.57 million total reads per sample. After sorted cells were lysed in RLT buffer, RNA was extracted with DNase-treated RNeasy Micro or Mini kits, with the choice depending on cell number. To prevent cross-contamination, every cell subset was processed on its own, while patient and healthy donor samples were processed together. The immunoSEQ multiplex PCR was used to amplify TCRB sequences from cDNA, yielding 87-bp fragments that span the CDR3 region. Sequencing of the amplicons was done on the Illumina HiSeq platform. The original pipeline was this. PCR bias was corrected computationally using synthetic template baselines, and reads within Hamming distance 2 were collapsed, with unmergeable singletons discarded. Reads were aligned to IMGT to assign V, D and J genes, CDR3 length, and insertions or deletions at six rearrangement sites. Within each subset, clonotype counts were normalized to the number of sorted cells before true diversity and Gini coefficients were calculated with the tcR R package. The overlap coefficient, calculated on TCRB nucleotide sequences, was used to quantify repertoire sharing. Not all clones reach the TCRdb copy of this immuneACCESS table, which keeps in-frame sequences only. Checked studies attribute under half of the gap to unresolved V genes and leave the rest unexplained. D and trimming come from the DNA, and the V and J calls and clone size come from that table. This sample has 100,000 to 150,000 clones in its table, and 9% of those were observed once. The top ten clones comprise over 0.6% of the sample.

The rearranged chain carries TRBV18 and TRBJ1-1; no confident D gene assignment can be made. The clonotype originates from a man younger than 40 with type 1 diabetes. Sequenced sample: central memory CD4+ T cells from blood. In nucleotide form, the sequence is TGTGCCAGCTCACCTGTGGTATCAGTCAACACTGAAGCTTTCTTT. Translated, this gives CASSPVVSVNTEAFF. The full variable domain, completed from the reference TRBV18 and TRBJ1-1 proteins outside the CDR3, reads NAGVMQNPRHLVRRRGQEARLRCSPMKGHSHVYWYRQLPEEGLKFMVYLQKENIIDESGMPKERFSAEFPKEGPSILRIQQVVRGDSAAYFCASSPVVSVNTEAFFGQGTRLTVV.